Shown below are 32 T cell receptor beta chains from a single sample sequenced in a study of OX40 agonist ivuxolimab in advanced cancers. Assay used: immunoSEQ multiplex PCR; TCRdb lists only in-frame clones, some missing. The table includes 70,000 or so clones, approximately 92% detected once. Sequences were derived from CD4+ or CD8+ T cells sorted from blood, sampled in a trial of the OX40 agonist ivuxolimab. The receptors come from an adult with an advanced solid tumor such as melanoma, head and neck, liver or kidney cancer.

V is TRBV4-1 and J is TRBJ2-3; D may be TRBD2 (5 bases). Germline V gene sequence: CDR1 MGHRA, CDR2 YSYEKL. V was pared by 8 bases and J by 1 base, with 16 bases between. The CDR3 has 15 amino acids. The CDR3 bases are TGCGCCAGCCGGGCTAGCCGTTGGGGCACAGATACGCAGTATTTT. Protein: CASRASRWGTDTQYF.

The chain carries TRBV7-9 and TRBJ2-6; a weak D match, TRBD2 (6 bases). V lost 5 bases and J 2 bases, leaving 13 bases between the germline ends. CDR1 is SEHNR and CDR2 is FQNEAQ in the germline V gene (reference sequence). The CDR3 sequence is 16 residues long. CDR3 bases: TGTGCCAGCAGCCCACAGTGGGGGGCTGGGGCCAACGTCCTGACTTTC. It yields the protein CASSPQWGAGANVLTF.

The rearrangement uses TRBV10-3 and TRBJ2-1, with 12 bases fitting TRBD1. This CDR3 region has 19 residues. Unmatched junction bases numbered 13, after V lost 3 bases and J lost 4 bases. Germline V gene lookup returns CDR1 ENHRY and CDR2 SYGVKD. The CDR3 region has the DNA TGTGCCATCAGTGAACCGGGACAGGGGGCTGGCAGATTTTACAATGAGCAGTTCTTC. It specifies CAISEPGQGAGRFYNEQFF.

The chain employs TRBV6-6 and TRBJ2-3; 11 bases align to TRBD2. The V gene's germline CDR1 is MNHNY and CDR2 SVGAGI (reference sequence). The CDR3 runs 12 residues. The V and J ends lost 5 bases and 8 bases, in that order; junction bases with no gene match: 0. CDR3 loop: CASSGLAGTQYF. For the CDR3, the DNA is TGTGCCAGCAGTGGACTAGCGGGTACGCAGTATTTT.

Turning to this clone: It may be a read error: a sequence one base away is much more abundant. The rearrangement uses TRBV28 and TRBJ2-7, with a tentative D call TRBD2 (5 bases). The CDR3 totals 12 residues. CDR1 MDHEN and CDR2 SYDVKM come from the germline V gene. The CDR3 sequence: CANSYGNYEQYF. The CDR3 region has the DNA TGTGCCAACAGTTACGGGAATTACGAGCAGTACTTC.

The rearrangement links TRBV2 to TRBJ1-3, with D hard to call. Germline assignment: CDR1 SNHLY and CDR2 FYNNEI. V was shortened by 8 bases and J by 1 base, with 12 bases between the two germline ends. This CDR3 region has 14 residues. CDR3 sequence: CASSWAGSGNTIYF. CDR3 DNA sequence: TGTGCCAGCTCGTGGGCGGGTTCTGGAAACACCATATATTTT.

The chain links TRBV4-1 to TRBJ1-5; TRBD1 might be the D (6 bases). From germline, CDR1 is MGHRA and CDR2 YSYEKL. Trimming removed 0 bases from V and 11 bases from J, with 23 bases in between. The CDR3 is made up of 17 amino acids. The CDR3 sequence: CASSQESLGQRGRTQHF. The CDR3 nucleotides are TGCGCCAGCAGCCAAGAGTCCCTTGGACAGAGAGGGAGGACCCAGCATTTT.

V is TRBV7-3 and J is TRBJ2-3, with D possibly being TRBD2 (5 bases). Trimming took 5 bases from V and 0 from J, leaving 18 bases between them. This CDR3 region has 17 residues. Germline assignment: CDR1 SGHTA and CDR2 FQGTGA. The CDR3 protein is CASSPGTGITSTDTQYF. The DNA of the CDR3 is TGTGCCAGCAGCCCGGGTACGGGAATAACTAGCACAGATACGCAGTATTTT.

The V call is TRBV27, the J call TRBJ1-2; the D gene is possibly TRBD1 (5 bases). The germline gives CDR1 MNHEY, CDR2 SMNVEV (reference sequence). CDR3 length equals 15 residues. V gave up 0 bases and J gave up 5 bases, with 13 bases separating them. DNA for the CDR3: TGTGCCAGCAGTTTATCAGTCCCCCGGGGGTATGGCTACACCTTC. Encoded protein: CASSLSVPRGYGYTF.

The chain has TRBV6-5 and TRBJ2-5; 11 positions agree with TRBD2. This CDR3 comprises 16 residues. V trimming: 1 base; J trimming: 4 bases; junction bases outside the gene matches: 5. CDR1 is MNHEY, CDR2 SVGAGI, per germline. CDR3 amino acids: CASSYLLAGVPETQYF. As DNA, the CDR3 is TGTGCCAGCAGTTACTTACTAGCGGGAGTGCCAGAGACCCAGTACTTC.

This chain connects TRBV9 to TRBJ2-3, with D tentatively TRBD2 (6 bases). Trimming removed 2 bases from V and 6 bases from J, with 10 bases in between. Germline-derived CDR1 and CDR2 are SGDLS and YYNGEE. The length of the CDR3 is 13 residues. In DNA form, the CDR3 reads TGTGCCAGCAGCGTTTTACGGGAGGATACGCAGTATTTT. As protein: CASSVLREDTQYF.

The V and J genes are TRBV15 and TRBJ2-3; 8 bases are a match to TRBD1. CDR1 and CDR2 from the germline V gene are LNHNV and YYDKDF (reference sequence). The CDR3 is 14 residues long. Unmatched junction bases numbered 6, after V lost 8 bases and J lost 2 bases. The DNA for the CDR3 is TGTGCCACCGCAGGGGGCGATGCCACAGATACGCAGTATTTT. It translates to CATAGGDATDTQYF. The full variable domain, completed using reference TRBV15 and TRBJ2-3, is DAMVIQNPRYQVTQFGKPVTLSCSQTLNHNVMYWYQQKSSQAPKLLFHYYDKDFNNEADTPDNFQSRRPNTSFCFLDIRSPGLGDTAMYLCATAGGDATDTQYFGPGTRLTVL.

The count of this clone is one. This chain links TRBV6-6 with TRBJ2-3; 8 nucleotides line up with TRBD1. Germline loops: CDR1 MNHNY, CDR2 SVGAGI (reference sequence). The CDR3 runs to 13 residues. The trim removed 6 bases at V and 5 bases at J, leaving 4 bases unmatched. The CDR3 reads CASRDGQGDTQYF. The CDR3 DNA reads TGTGCCAGCAGAGACGGACAGGGAGATACGCAGTATTTT.

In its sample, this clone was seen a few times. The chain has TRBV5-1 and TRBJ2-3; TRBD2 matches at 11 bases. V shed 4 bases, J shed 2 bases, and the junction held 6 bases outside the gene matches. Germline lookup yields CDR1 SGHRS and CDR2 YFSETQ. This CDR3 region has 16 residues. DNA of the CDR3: TGCGCCAGCAGCATTAGCGGGAGGGCCGACACAGATACGCAGTATTTT. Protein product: CASSISGRADTDTQYF.

The CDR3 DNA follows: TGTGCCAGCAGTAGGACAGTGTACCAAGAGACCCAGTACTTC. It specifies CASSRTVYQETQYF. The chain couples TRBV27 to TRBJ2-5; D might be TRBD1 (6 bases). Germline CDR1 MNHEY, CDR2 SMNVEV (reference sequence). The germline V and J ends were trimmed by 5 bases and 0 bases, with 10 bases remaining between them. This CDR3 has 14 amino acids.

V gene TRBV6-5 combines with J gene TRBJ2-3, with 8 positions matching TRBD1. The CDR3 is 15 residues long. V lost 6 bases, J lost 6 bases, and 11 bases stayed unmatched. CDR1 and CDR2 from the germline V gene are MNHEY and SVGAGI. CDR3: CASRGQGQFRDTQYF. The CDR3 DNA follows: TGTGCCAGCAGAGGACAGGGACAGTTCAGGGATACGCAGTATTTT.

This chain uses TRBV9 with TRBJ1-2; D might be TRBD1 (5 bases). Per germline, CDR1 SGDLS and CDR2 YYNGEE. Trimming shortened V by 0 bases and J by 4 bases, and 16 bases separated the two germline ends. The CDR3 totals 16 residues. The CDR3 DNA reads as TGTGCCAGCAGCGTAGTCTTGGGGGGACCATCCTATGGCTACACCTTC. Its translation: CASSVVLGGPSYGYTF.

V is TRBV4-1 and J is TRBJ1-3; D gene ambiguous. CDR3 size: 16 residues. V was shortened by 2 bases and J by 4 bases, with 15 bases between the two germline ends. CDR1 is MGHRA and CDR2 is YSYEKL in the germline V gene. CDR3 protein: CASSQISQAAGNTIYF. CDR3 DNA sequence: TGCGCCAGCAGCCAAATCTCCCAGGCAGCCGGAAACACCATATATTTT.

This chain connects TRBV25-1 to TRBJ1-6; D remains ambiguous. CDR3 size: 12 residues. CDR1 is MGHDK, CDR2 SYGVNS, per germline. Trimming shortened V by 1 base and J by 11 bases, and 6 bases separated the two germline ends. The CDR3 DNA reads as TGTGCCAGCAGTGAATCTGGAACACCCCTCCACTTT. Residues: CASSESGTPLHF. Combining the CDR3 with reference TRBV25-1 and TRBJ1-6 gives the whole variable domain EADIYQTPRYLVIGTGKKITLECSQTMGHDKMYWYQQDPGMELHLIHYSYGVNSTEKGDLSSESTVSRIRTEHFPLTLESARPSHTSQYLCASSESGTPLHFGNGTRLTVT.

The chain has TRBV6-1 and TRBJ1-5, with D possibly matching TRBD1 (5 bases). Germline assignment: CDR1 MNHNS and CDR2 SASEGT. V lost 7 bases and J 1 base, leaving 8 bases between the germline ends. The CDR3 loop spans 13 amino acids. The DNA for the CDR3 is TGTGCCAGCAAGGGGACCAGCAATCAGCCCCAGCATTTT. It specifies CASKGTSNQPQHF.

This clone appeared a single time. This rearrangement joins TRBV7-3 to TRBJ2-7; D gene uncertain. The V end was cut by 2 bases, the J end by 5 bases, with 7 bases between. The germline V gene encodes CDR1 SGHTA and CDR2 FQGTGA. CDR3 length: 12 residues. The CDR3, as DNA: TGTGCCAGCAGCTTAGGGTCCAACGAGCAGTACTTC. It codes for CASSLGSNEQYF.

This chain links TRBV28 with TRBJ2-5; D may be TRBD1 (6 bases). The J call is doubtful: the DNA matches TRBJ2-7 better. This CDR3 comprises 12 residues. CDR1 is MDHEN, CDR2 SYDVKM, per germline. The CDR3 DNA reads TGTGCCAGCAGTTTAAGGGGGTTCGAGCAGTACTTC. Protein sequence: CASSLRGFEQYF.

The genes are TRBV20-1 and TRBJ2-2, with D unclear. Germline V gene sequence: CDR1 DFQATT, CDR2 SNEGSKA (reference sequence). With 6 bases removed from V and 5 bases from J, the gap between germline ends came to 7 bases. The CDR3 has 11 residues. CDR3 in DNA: TGCAGTGCCTTAGAGACCGGGGAGCTGTTTTTT. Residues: CSALETGELFF.

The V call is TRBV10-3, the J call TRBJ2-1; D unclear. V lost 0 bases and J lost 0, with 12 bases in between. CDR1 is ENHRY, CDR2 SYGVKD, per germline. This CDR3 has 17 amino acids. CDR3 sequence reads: CAISESARSSSYNEQFF. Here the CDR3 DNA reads TGTGCCATCAGTGAGTCGGCGCGGTCGAGCTCCTACAATGAGCAGTTCTTC.

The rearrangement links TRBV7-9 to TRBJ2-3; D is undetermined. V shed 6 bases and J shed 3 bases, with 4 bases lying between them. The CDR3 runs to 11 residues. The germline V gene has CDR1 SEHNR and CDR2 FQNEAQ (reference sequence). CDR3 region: CASRATDTQYF. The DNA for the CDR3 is TGTGCCAGCAGGGCAACAGATACGCAGTATTTT.

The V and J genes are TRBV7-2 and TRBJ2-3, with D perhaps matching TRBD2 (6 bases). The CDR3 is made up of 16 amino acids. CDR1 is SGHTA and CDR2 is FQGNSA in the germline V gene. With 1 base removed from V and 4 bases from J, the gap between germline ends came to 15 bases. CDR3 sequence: CASSLVFAGRPDTQYF. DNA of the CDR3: TGTGCCAGCAGCTTAGTTTTCGCGGGGAGGCCAGATACGCAGTATTTT.

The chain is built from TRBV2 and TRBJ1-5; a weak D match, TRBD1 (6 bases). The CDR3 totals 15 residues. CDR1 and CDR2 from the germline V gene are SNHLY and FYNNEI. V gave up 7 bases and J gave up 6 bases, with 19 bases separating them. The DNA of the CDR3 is TGTGCCAGCACCTCTCCCCCGACAGGCTCTCAGCCCCAGCATTTT. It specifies CASTSPPTGSQPQHF.

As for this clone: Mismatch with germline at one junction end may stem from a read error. For the CDR3, the DNA is TGTGCTAGCAGCTTAGCGGGAGGGAATGAGCAGTTCTTC. Amino acid sequence: CASSLAGGNEQFF. This rearrangement joins TRBV7-7 to TRBJ2-1, with 11 bases matching TRBD2. This CDR3 has 13 amino acids. The germline V gene encodes CDR1 SSHAT and CDR2 FNYEAQ (reference sequence). Variable domain in full (rest from reference TRBV7-7 and TRBJ2-1): GAGVSQSPRYKVTKRGQDVTLRCDPISSHATLYWYQQALGQGPEFLTYFNYEAQPDKSGLPSDRFSAERPEGSISTLTIQRTEQRDSAMYRCASSLAGGNEQFFGPGTRLTVL.

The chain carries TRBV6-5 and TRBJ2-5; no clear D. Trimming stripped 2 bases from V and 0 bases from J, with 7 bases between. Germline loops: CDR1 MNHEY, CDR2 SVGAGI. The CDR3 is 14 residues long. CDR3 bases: TGTGCCAGCAGTTACCGGCATAACCAAGAGACCCAGTACTTC. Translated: CASSYRHNQETQYF.

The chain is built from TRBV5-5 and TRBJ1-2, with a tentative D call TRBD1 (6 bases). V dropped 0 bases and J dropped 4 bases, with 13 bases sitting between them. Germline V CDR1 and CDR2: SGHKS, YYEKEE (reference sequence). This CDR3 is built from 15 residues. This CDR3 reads CASSLDGGRVYGYTF. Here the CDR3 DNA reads TGTGCCAGCAGCTTGGATGGGGGCAGAGTCTATGGCTACACCTTC. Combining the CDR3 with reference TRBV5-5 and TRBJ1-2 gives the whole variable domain DAGVTQSPTHLIKTRGQQVTLRCSPISGHKSVSWYQQVLGQGPQFIFQYYEKEERGRGNFPDRFSARQFPNYSSELNVNALLLGDSALYLCASSLDGGRVYGYTFGSGTRLTVV.

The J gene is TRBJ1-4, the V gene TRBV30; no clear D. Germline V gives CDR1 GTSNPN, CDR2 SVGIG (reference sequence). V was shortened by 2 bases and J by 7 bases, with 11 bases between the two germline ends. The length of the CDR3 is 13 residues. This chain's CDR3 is CAWSRERREKLFF. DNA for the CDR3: TGTGCCTGGAGTCGGGAGAGACGTGAAAAACTGTTTTTT.

Here the CDR3 reads CASSAQGYEQYF. The DNA of the CDR3 is TGTGCCAGCAGCGCTCAGGGTTACGAGCAGTACTTC. The V and J genes are TRBV25-1 and TRBJ2-7, with a weak D call TRBD1 (5 bases). The CDR3 totals 12 residues. V lost 6 bases and J lost 4, with 10 bases in between. Germline V CDR1 and CDR2: MGHDK, SYGVNS.